This passage covers 8 T cell receptor beta chains from one sample sequenced in a study of human T cells and chemical hapten exposure. TCRdb used MiXCR to reprocess the RACE reads, holding one entry per CDR3 protein. Of approximately 160,000 distinct CDR3 sequences listed, around a quarter are singletons. The sample's time point: patch test 3, about 24 weeks after DPC sensitization. Regarding treatment: therapeutic diphenylcyclopropenone sensitization with weekly scalp DPC. The sample consisted of whole blood, taken in connection with sensitization to the hapten diphenylcyclopropenone (DPC). The receptors originated from a woman in her late teens or twenties with alopecia areata. Some clones in this sample may be carry-over from other donors' samples.

The chain joins TRBV9 to TRBJ1-1; D is unresolved. V was clipped by 0 bases and J by 1 base, with 10 bases between them. Germline CDR1 and CDR2: SGDLS and YYNGEE. The CDR3 has 15 residues. This chain's CDR3 is CASSVGSLGNTEAFF. CDR3 bases: TGTGCCAGCAGCGTAGGGAGTTTGGGGAACACTGAAGCTTTCTTT.

This clonotype has a handful of counts. This chain joins TRBV4-1 and TRBJ1-3; no clear D gene. V was shortened by 1 base and J by 4 bases, with 5 bases between the two germline ends. Germline assignment: CDR1 MGHRA and CDR2 YSYEKL. The CDR3 extends over 13 amino acids. DNA for the CDR3: TGCGCCAGCAGCCAAGTGTCGGGAAACACCATATATTTT. Its translation is CASSQVSGNTIYF.

The sample holds a few counts of this clonotype. This chain uses TRBV12-3 or TRBV12-4 with TRBJ1-1; D might be TRBD1 (5 bases). The germline V and J ends were trimmed by 2 bases and 6 bases, with 19 bases remaining between them. This CDR3 has 16 residues. CDR3 coding DNA: TGTGCCAGCAGTTTAATTATAGGGGCGTCCAACTCTGAAGCTTTCTTT. Translated: CASSLIIGASNSEAFF.

The genes are TRBV4-3 and TRBJ2-6; 8 nucleotides match TRBD2. V shed 0 bases and J 4 bases; nucleotides not matched to a gene: 5. The CDR3 runs 17 residues. Germline CDR1 LGHNA, CDR2 YSLEER. The CDR3, as DNA: TGCGCCAGCAGCCAAGAACTACTAGCGGCAGGGGCCAACGTCCTGACTTTC. Its translation is CASSQELLAAGANVLTF.

This chain uses TRBV30 with TRBJ2-3; either TRBD1 or TRBD2 may fit D (6 bases each). Per germline, CDR1 GTSNPN and CDR2 SVGIG (reference sequence). The ends were cut back, 3 bases at V and 3 bases at J, with 13 bases in the middle. CDR3 length: 14 amino acids. The CDR3 DNA sequence: TGTGCCTGGAGCGGAGGGCAGGGGACAGATACGCAGTATTTT. As protein: CAWSGGQGTDTQYF.

This CDR3 reads CATQESVNTGELFF. The CDR3 nucleotides are TGTGCCACGCAGGAGTCGGTGAACACCGGGGAGCTGTTTTTT. The rearrangement joins TRBV25-1 to TRBJ2-2; D is unclear. The CDR3 loop spans 14 amino acids. CDR1 is MGHDK, CDR2 SYGVNS, per germline. The V and J ends lost 10 bases and 1 base respectively, with 13 bases between them.

This clonotype has just a few counts. The CDR3 is CASSVDLAGVNHNEQFF. The CDR3 region has the DNA TGTGCCAGCAGCGTAGACCTAGCGGGAGTAAACCACAATGAGCAGTTCTTC. This sequence joins TRBV9 and TRBJ2-1, with 10 bases aligning to TRBD2. In germline, CDR1 is SGDLS, CDR2 YYNGEE. The CDR3 consists of 17 residues. J gave up 5 bases and V 0 bases, and 8 bases lay outside the gene matches.

The chain recombines TRBV4-1 with TRBJ1-1; possible D gene TRBD1, 5 bases. Germline V gene data show CDR1 as MGHRA and CDR2 as YSYEKL. Trimming stripped 1 base from V and 4 bases from J, with 7 bases between. The CDR3 loop spans 13 amino acids. This chain's CDR3 is CASSQAGTTEAFF. CDR3 coding DNA: TGCGCCAGCAGCCAAGCCGGGACCACTGAAGCTTTCTTT.